These 9 T cell receptor beta chains were all obtained from the same sample, sequenced in a study of T-cell memory formation after mild COVID-19. A single record per CDR3 protein comes from TCRdb applying MiXCR to the 5' RACE reads. The sample lists more than 200,000 distinct CDR3 sequences; about 16% were seen once. Sequencing was done on a sample of PBMCs or a T cell subset sorted from them (not recorded which). These TCRs come from a man between 18 and 35 years old who had mild COVID-19 (a few samples of this study predate the infection). Cell type and time point are not known.

This chain links TRBV11-2 with TRBJ2-5, with D possibly being TRBD1 (6 bases). Trimming took 5 bases from V and 5 from J, leaving 15 bases between them. Per the germline V gene, CDR1 is SGHAT and CDR2 is FQNNGV. The CDR3 contains 14 residues. The CDR3 bases are TGTGCCAGCAGCCCCTCCAGGACAGCGGAGACCCAGTACTTC. Its translation is CASSPSRTAETQYF.

The chain links TRBV5-1 to TRBJ2-3; a possible D gene is TRBD1 (6 bases). Germline V gene data show CDR1 as SGHRS and CDR2 as YFSETQ. This CDR3 is 16 amino acids long. V lost 0 bases, J lost 0 bases, and 11 bases lay in between. The CDR3 DNA reads TGCGCCAGCAGCTTGGGGACAGCGCTTAGCACAGATACGCAGTATTTT. It translates to CASSLGTALSTDTQYF.

This clonotype has a handful of counts. The CDR3 reads CASSPRQGSGQPQHF. CDR3 nucleotides: TGTGCCAGTAGTCCGCGACAGGGGTCGGGTCAGCCCCAGCATTTT. The V gene is TRBV19, the J gene TRBJ1-5; 8 positions agree with TRBD1. J gave up 6 bases and V 5 bases, and 9 bases lay outside the gene matches. In germline, CDR1 is LNHDA, CDR2 SQIVND (reference sequence). CDR3 length: 15 amino acids. Based on the CDR3 plus reference TRBV19 and TRBJ1-5, the full variable domain is DGGITQSPKYLFRKEGQNVTLSCEQNLNHDAMYWYRQDPGQGLRLIYYSQIVNDFQKGDIAEGYSVSREKKESFPLTVTSAQKNPTAFYLCASSPRQGSGQPQHFGDGTRLSIL.

The V and J genes are TRBV6-5 and TRBJ1-5, with 7 bases fitting TRBD1. The junction had 14 bases not matched to a gene; V was cut back by 0 bases and J by 3 bases. CDR3 length equals 19 residues. Germline CDR1 MNHEY, CDR2 SVGAGI. The CDR3 loop reads CASSYSIRGEVFYNQPQHF. DNA of the CDR3: TGTGCCAGCAGTTACTCGATCAGGGGGGAAGTTTTTTACAATCAGCCCCAGCATTTT.

The CDR3 loop reads CASSHKTGPNTEAFF. CDR3 DNA sequence: TGTGCCAGCAGCCACAAGACAGGGCCGAACACTGAAGCTTTCTTT. V is TRBV4-2 and J is TRBJ1-1, with 7 bases lining up with TRBD1. Looked up from germline, CDR1 is LGHNA and CDR2 is YNFKEQ. The CDR3 has 15 amino acids. J was trimmed by 1 base and V by 3 bases; bases with no gene match: 5.

This sequence joins TRBV2 and TRBJ1-2; D is undetermined. The germline gives CDR1 SNHLY, CDR2 FYNNEI. The CDR3 consists of 12 residues. The germline V and J ends were trimmed by 6 bases and 2 bases, with 7 bases remaining between them. For the CDR3, the DNA is TGTGCCAGCAGACAGCCAAACTATGGCTACACCTTC. Amino acid sequence: CASRQPNYGYTF. The full variable domain, in which reference TRBV2 and TRBJ1-2 provide the parts outside the CDR3, is EPEVTQTPSHQVTQMGQEVILRCVPISNHLYFYWYRQILGQKVEFLVSFYNNEISEKSEIFDDQFSVERPDGSNFTLKIRSTKLEDSAMYFCASRQPNYGYTFGSGTRLTVV.

This clonotype occurred a few times. The rearrangement joins TRBV5-1 to TRBJ2-3, with D possibly TRBD1 on 6 matching bases. CDR3 length: 15 residues. With 3 bases removed from V and 2 bases from J, the gap between germline ends came to 13 bases. CDR1 is SGHRS, CDR2 YFSETQ, per germline. The CDR3 region is CASSSRTVNTDTQYF. DNA of the CDR3: TGCGCCAGCAGCTCCCGGACAGTAAACACAGATACGCAGTATTTT.

The V and J genes are TRBV27 and TRBJ2-4, with 12 positions matching TRBD2. The J segment lost 9 bases and the V segment lost 5 bases, leaving 14 bases of the junction unmatched. The CDR3 has 17 residues. Germline V gene lookup returns CDR1 MNHEY and CDR2 SMNVEV (reference sequence). The CDR3 DNA reads as TGTGCCAGCAGTCCAACTAGCGGGGGGACGTTGAGGAGCATTCAGTACTTC. Translation gives CASSPTSGGTLRSIQYF.

CDR3 DNA: TGTGCCAGCACCGGACAGGGTAGCTCCTACGAGCAGTACGTC. Its translation: CASTGQGSSYEQYV. This chain links TRBV28 with TRBJ2-7; TRBD1 matches at 8 bases. This CDR3 has 14 amino acids. Germline assignment: CDR1 MDHEN and CDR2 SYDVKM. The V and J ends lost 7 bases and 0 bases, in that order; junction bases with no gene match: 5.